This TCR beta chain came from a study of brain T cells in children with intractable seizures. Notes on the study in general: Absence of clones before surgery may stem from lower sequencing depth. Only CDR3 sequence similarity suggested viral specificity, without known HCMV serostatus.

For this clone: Antigen: not known.

The sequenced cases were selected for having the highest brain T cell transcript signatures. The repertoire was sequenced with immunoSEQ multiplex PCR; TCRdb's copy has only in-frame clones and lacks some. Of roughly 80,000 clones listed, 90% to 95% are singletons. This receptor was taken from a girl aged 2 to 9 with Rasmussen encephalitis and intractable seizures. The specimen comprised peripheral blood, sampled at surgery.

CDR3 region: CASSPWDRTDTQYF. CDR3 in DNA: TGTGCCAGTAGTCCCTGGGACAGGACAGATACGCAGTATTTT. V and J are TRBV19 and TRBJ2-3; 8 bases match TRBD1. Germline CDR1 LNHDA, CDR2 SQIVND (reference sequence). The CDR3 consists of 14 residues. V lost 5 bases to trimming and J lost 3 bases; unmatched junction nucleotides: 4.